The 28 T cell receptor beta chains listed next were all sequenced from one sample in a study of regulatory T cells in long-lasting Graves disease. Assembly of TCR beta libraries relied on iRepertoire HTBI primers together with Arm-PCR of CDR3 regions. MiXCR, applied by TCRdb to the multiplex PCR reads, yields one record per CDR3 protein. The sample includes about 470,000 distinct CDR3 sequences, around a fifth of them seen just once. Indicated time point: persistent/refractory GD, antithyroid drugs over 5 years with positive TRAb. Isolated PBMC RNA provided the starting material for the TCR library. The sample was peripheral blood mononuclear cells (PBMCs), taken when the disease was refractory, from a patient treated with antithyroid drugs. These receptors originate from a female donor with Graves disease.

Regarding this clonotype: A read error is possible here, since a much larger clone lies one base away. The rearrangement joins TRBV7-4 to TRBJ1-4; 10 nucleotides line up with TRBD1. CDR1 and CDR2 (germline): SGHVT, SQSDAQ. This CDR3 comprises 15 residues. V lost 5 bases and J lost 7; bases outside the gene matches: 7. The CDR3 bases are TGTGCCAGCAGCAAACGCAGGACAGGGGGTGAAAAACTGTTTTTT. Translating gives CASSKRRTGGEKLFF.

Only a few counts were recorded for this clonotype. This chain uses TRBV5-1 with TRBJ2-7; 7 nucleotides match TRBD1. This CDR3 comprises 16 residues. Germline trimming cut 1 base from V and 0 bases from J; bases unmatched to any gene: 7. Germline CDR1 is SGHRS and CDR2 is YFSETQ. The CDR3 sequence: CASSLPSTGASYEQYF. CDR3 nucleotide sequence: TGCGCCAGCAGCTTGCCATCCACAGGGGCCTCCTACGAGCAGTACTTC.

This clonotype was detected a few times. J is TRBJ2-7 and V is TRBV19, with D perhaps TRBD2 (6 bases). Trimming shortened V by 3 bases and J by 4 bases, and 13 bases separated the two germline ends. Germline loops: CDR1 LNHDA, CDR2 SQIVND (reference sequence). This CDR3 contains 14 residues. The DNA of the CDR3 is TGTGCCAGTAGTATCTTTGCTGGGACTTACGAGCAGTACTTC. Translated, it gives CASSIFAGTYEQYF.

The chain combines TRBV5-1 with TRBJ2-2; D gene unclear. CDR1 is SGHRS and CDR2 is YFSETQ in the germline V gene. V lost 3 bases and J lost 0, with 12 bases in between. The CDR3 is made up of 16 amino acids. For the CDR3, the DNA is TGCGCCAGCAGCTGGTATAGGAATTCGAACACCGGGGAGCTGTTTTTT. The encoded protein is CASSWYRNSNTGELFF.

The gene calls are TRBV28 and TRBJ2-5; 7 bases match TRBD1. The CDR3 spans 14 residues. The germline V gene encodes CDR1 MDHEN and CDR2 SYDVKM. V lost 4 bases, J lost 3 bases, and 5 bases stayed unmatched. CDR3 sequence: CASSSGQSEETQYF. CDR3 DNA: TGTGCCAGCAGTTCGGGACAGTCTGAAGAGACCCAGTACTTC.

DNA of the CDR3: TGTGCCAGCAGTTTATGGCTAGAGGGTTCCGACTACACCTTC. It is translated as CASSLWLEGSDYTF. The rearrangement joins TRBV28 to TRBJ1-2; D uncertain. There are 14 residues in the CDR3. V gave up 0 bases and J gave up 10 bases, with 15 bases separating them. Germline V gene data show CDR1 as MDHEN and CDR2 as SYDVKM.

The J gene is TRBJ1-2, the V gene TRBV29-1; 7 positions match TRBD1. The trim removed 2 bases at V and 8 bases at J, leaving 8 bases unmatched. The germline gives CDR1 SQVTM, CDR2 ANQGSEA. CDR3 length: 13 amino acids. This CDR3 is CSVERQGGGGYTF. The CDR3 coding sequence is TGCAGCGTTGAACGGCAGGGGGGTGGAGGCTACACCTTC.

In this sample, this clonotype turned up many times. The chain uses TRBV28 and TRBJ2-5; D remains unclear. The CDR3 consists of 16 residues. The V gene's germline CDR1 is MDHEN and CDR2 SYDVKM. The V end lost 6 bases, the J end lost 2 bases, and 19 bases lay between the germline ends. CDR3 amino acids: CASSDRDFRAQETQYF. The CDR3 DNA is TGTGCCAGCAGCGATAGAGACTTTCGGGCACAAGAGACCCAGTACTTC.

This clonotype was detected ten times or more. The chain's CDR3 is CASSGSTLNQPQHF. CDR3 in DNA: TGTGCCAGCAGTGGGTCGACATTAAATCAGCCCCAGCATTTT. This chain joins TRBV2 and TRBJ1-5, with D hard to call. The CDR3 is made up of 14 amino acids. V gave up 4 bases and J gave up 4 bases, with 11 bases separating them. CDR1 is SNHLY and CDR2 is FYNNEI in the germline V gene. Variable domain in full (rest from reference TRBV2 and TRBJ1-5): EPEVTQTPSHQVTQMGQEVILRCVPISNHLYFYWYRQILGQKVEFLVSFYNNEISEKSEIFDDQFSVERPDGSNFTLKIRSTKLEDSAMYFCASSGSTLNQPQHFGDGTRLSIL.

This clonotype was seen ten or more times. J is TRBJ1-1 and V is TRBV7-2; a possible D gene is TRBD1 (5 bases). This CDR3 has 14 amino acids. Germline CDR1 and CDR2: SGHTA and FQGNSA. Trimming removed 6 bases from V and 4 bases from J, with 15 bases in between. This CDR3 reads CASRSGGAVTEAFF. For the CDR3, the DNA is TGTGCCAGCAGGTCGGGAGGGGCAGTCACTGAAGCTTTCTTT.

This chain links TRBV25-1 with TRBJ2-7, with D possibly TRBD2 on 6 matching bases. The ends were cut back, 8 bases at V and 8 bases at J, with 19 bases in the middle. Per the germline V gene, CDR1 is MGHDK and CDR2 is SYGVNS. The CDR3 sequence is 13 residues long. In DNA form, the CDR3 reads TGTGCCAGCCGATCGGGACTTTCCGGTCAGCAGTACTTC. Protein: CASRSGLSGQQYF.

The chain links TRBV5-5 to TRBJ2-5; 11 positions match TRBD1. Germline CDR1 and CDR2: SGHKS and YYEKEE (reference sequence). V was pared by 0 bases and J by 2 bases, with 6 bases of the junction left unmatched. The CDR3 runs 17 residues. The DNA for the CDR3 is TGTGCCAGCAGCTTGGCCTACCGGGACAGGGGGCAAGAGACCCAGTACTTC. Its protein is CASSLAYRDRGQETQYF.

The J gene is TRBJ2-5, the V gene TRBV20-1; D gene ambiguous. Per germline, CDR1 DFQATT and CDR2 SNEGSKA (reference sequence). V was clipped by 3 bases and J by 5 bases, with 22 bases between them. This CDR3 is built from 16 residues. The CDR3 region has the DNA TGCAGTGCTAGCGAGGCCAGCCGGTACCGCCAGGAGACCCAGTACTTC. It specifies CSASEASRYRQETQYF.

This clonotype was recorded at least ten times. The gene calls are TRBV6-5 and TRBJ2-5; 9 nucleotides match TRBD1. Germline CDR1 MNHEY, CDR2 SVGAGI. Germline trimming cut 2 bases from V and 5 bases from J; bases unmatched to any gene: 6. This CDR3 is built from 15 residues. CDR3 amino acids: CASSYPTGGGETQYF. CDR3 in DNA: TGTGCCAGCAGTTACCCCACAGGGGGCGGCGAGACCCAGTACTTC.

This clonotype showed up just a few times. The V call is TRBV20-1, the J call TRBJ2-5, with 9 bases that match TRBD2. The CDR3 has 15 residues. V lost 4 bases to trimming and J lost 2 bases; unmatched junction nucleotides: 8. Germline CDR1 and CDR2: DFQATT and SNEGSKA (reference sequence). The CDR3 is CSATGTSPKQETQYF. In nucleotides, the CDR3 is TGCAGTGCTACCGGGACTAGCCCGAAACAAGAGACCCAGTACTTC.

This clonotype showed up just a few times. This chain connects TRBV20-1 to TRBJ2-7; 10 bases are a match to TRBD2. This CDR3 has 14 amino acids. CDR1 DFQATT and CDR2 SNEGSKA come from the germline V gene (reference sequence). V shed 8 bases, J shed 4 bases, and the junction held 11 bases outside the gene matches. CDR3 in DNA: TGCAGTACCGAAGGACTAGCGGTTCCATACGAGCAGTACTTC. Translated: CSTEGLAVPYEQYF.

This clonotype was recorded at least ten times. Here the CDR3 reads CASSLSSGEQYF. DNA of the CDR3: TGTGCCAGCAGCTTATCAAGCGGCGAGCAGTACTTC. The gene calls are TRBV7-9 and TRBJ2-7, with a possible D match to TRBD2 (5 bases). The V end was cut by 2 bases, the J end by 6 bases, with 8 bases between. This CDR3 spans 12 amino acids. Germline assignment: CDR1 SEHNR and CDR2 FQNEAQ (reference sequence).

A word on this clonotype: This may come from a read error, since a much larger clone is one base off. The chain uses TRBV27 and TRBJ1-4, with D maybe TRBD1 (6 bases). Trimming stripped 4 bases from V and 4 bases from J, with 19 bases between. CDR1 is MNHEY, CDR2 SMNVEV, per germline (reference sequence). The CDR3 spans 17 residues. CDR3 bases: TGTGCCAGCAGTTCCGGTGGGGTGCCAGGGGATAATGAAAAACTGTTTTTT. Protein product: CASSSGGVPGDNEKLFF.

In its sample, this clonotype was seen many times. The CDR3 nucleotides are TGCAGCGCGGGAAGCGGGGTCTGGGGCTACACCTTC. Translated, it gives CSAGSGVWGYTF. The chain has TRBV29-1 and TRBJ1-2, with unresolved D. V was trimmed by 7 bases and J by 8 bases, leaving 17 bases between them. The CDR3 has 12 residues. Germline V gene sequence: CDR1 SQVTM, CDR2 ANQGSEA.

This clonotype was seen many times. The chain uses TRBV7-2 and TRBJ1-2; a possible D gene is TRBD1 (6 bases). The CDR3 length is 12 residues. V lost 1 base and J 6 bases, leaving 6 bases between the germline ends. CDR1 is SGHTA and CDR2 is FQGNSA in the germline V gene. CDR3 in DNA: TGTGCCAGCAGCTTAGAGGGGGATGGCTACACCTTC. This codes for CASSLEGDGYTF.

This clonotype appeared many times. The genes are TRBV20-1 and TRBJ2-7; the D is unclear. CDR3 length: 13 amino acids. Germline CDR1 and CDR2: DFQATT and SNEGSKA (reference sequence). Trimming left V 4 bases short and J 2 bases short, with 12 bases between. DNA for the CDR3: TGCAGTGCTAACGCAGAGGACGCCTACGAGCAGTACTTC. It specifies CSANAEDAYEQYF.

In this sample, this clonotype turned up a few times. This chain connects TRBV12-5 to TRBJ1-2; D is unresolved. Germline-derived CDR1 and CDR2 are LGHNT and FRNRAP. V dropped 2 bases and J dropped 4 bases, with 11 bases sitting between them. The CDR3 length is 14 residues. The CDR3 bases are TGTGCTAGTGGTTTGTCACAAGGTCCCTATGGCTACACCTTC. Translating it yields CASGLSQGPYGYTF.

The chain couples TRBV28 to TRBJ2-2, with D perhaps given as TRBD1 or TRBD2 (7 bases each). V shed 3 bases and J shed 5 bases, with 25 bases lying between them. The V gene's germline CDR1 is MDHEN and CDR2 SYDVKM. The CDR3 sequence is 19 residues long. The CDR3 reads CASSFRDRARLAATGELFF. The CDR3 nucleotides are TGTGCCAGCAGTTTTCGAGACAGGGCTCGTCTAGCGGCGACCGGGGAGCTGTTTTTT.

In this sample, this clonotype turned up many times. The chain uses TRBV10-2 and TRBJ2-7; no clear D. Per the germline V gene, CDR1 is WSHSY and CDR2 is SAAADI. V was cut by 0 bases and J by 3 bases, with 15 bases left in between. The CDR3 totals 16 residues. The CDR3 nucleotides are TGCGCCAGCAGTGAGTCGATAGCCTGGCAGAGCTACGAGCAGTACTTC. Translating gives CASSESIAWQSYEQYF.

This clonotype came up many times. This chain joins TRBV28 and TRBJ2-2, with D perhaps matching TRBD1 (7 bases). V was cut by 1 base and J by 2 bases, with 23 bases left in between. Germline CDR1 and CDR2: MDHEN and SYDVKM. The CDR3 runs to 20 residues. As DNA, the CDR3 is TGTGCCAGCAGTTTATCTCGTTTACGGGCAGGGGGGAAAAACACCGGGGAGCTGTTTTTT. Translated, it gives CASSLSRLRAGGKNTGELFF.

The chain links TRBV6-2 or TRBV6-3 to TRBJ2-7; no clear D. V shed 0 bases and J shed 3 bases, with 9 bases lying between them. From germline, CDR1 is MNHEY and CDR2 SVGEGT. CDR3 size: 14 residues. In DNA form, the CDR3 reads TGTGCCAGCAGTTACTCGGAGTCAATCTACGAGCAGTACTTC. Translation gives CASSYSESIYEQYF.

This clonotype occurred many times. The V and J genes are TRBV27 and TRBJ2-7; tentatively, D is TRBD2 (6 bases). The CDR3 consists of 13 residues. V lost 5 bases and J lost 4, with 12 bases in between. Germline V gives CDR1 MNHEY, CDR2 SMNVEV (reference sequence). CDR3 nucleotide sequence: TGTGCCAGCAGTGATACGGGAGCTTACGAGCAGTACTTC. Its translation is CASSDTGAYEQYF.

The rearrangement links TRBV19 to TRBJ2-7, with TRBD1 identical over 9 bases. Germline CDR1 reads LNHDA; CDR2 reads SQIVND (reference sequence). The CDR3 has 15 residues. J lost 2 bases, V lost 3 bases, and 5 bases had no gene match. The CDR3 sequence is CASSIGTGRAYEQYF. CDR3 sequence (DNA): TGTGCCAGTAGTATCGGGACAGGGAGAGCCTACGAGCAGTACTTC.